These 31 T cell receptor beta chains were sequenced from one sample in a study of blood T cell repertoires in COVID-19. Clones were read by immunoSEQ multiplex PCR, and TCRdb kept only the in-frame ones, dropping some. The sample carries some 130,000 clones, under 95% recorded once. Specimen: peripheral blood. All receptors derive from a man aged 60-69 years with COVID-19, enrolled during active disease.

Note on this clone: The junction does not match germline at one end; this may be a read error. The rearrangement links TRBV7-3 to TRBJ1-4; the match to TRBD1 covers 8 bases. CDR3 size: 15 residues. Germline CDR1 is SGHTA and CDR2 is FQGTGA. The CDR3 sequence is CASSLTGGANEKLFF. The CDR3 DNA reads TGTGCCAGCAGCCTAACAGGGGGGGCAAATGAAAAACTGTTTTTT.

This clone was seen more than once but under ten times. This sequence joins TRBV10-1 and TRBJ2-7; 7 bases align to TRBD2. The CDR3 length is 13 residues. CDR1 and CDR2 from the germline V gene are WNHNN and SYGVQD (reference sequence). Trimming at V came to 0 bases and at J to 6 bases, leaving 2 bases not matched to a gene. CDR3 bases: TGCGCCAGCAGTGAGTCGGGGGGGACCGAGCAGTACTTC. The encoded protein is CASSESGGTEQYF.

The chain carries TRBV24-1 and TRBJ2-5; TRBD2 agrees at 12 bases. Germline V CDR1 and CDR2: KGHDR, SFDVKD. V lost 6 bases, J lost 4 bases, and 2 bases stayed unmatched. The CDR3 runs 14 residues. CDR3 sequence: CATSPSGRVETQYF. CDR3 DNA sequence: TGTGCCACCAGTCCTAGCGGGAGGGTAGAGACCCAGTACTTC.

This chain joins TRBV19 and TRBJ2-4, with D possibly matching TRBD2 (6 bases). V gave up 7 bases and J gave up 0 bases, with 16 bases separating them. CDR1 is LNHDA, CDR2 SQIVND, per germline (reference sequence). This CDR3 region has 16 residues. The CDR3 loop is CASTSLNGGAKNIQYF. The CDR3, as DNA: TGTGCCAGTACCTCGCTCAACGGGGGAGCCAAAAACATTCAGTACTTC.

The gene calls are TRBV7-3 and TRBJ1-1; D remains ambiguous. The germline V gene encodes CDR1 SGHTA and CDR2 FQGTGA. V dropped 2 bases and J dropped 0 bases, with 10 bases sitting between them. The CDR3 is 15 amino acids. The CDR3 spells CASSLVAAMNTEAFF. CDR3 nucleotides: TGTGCCAGCAGCTTAGTGGCGGCCATGAACACTGAAGCTTTCTTT. The entire variable domain, with the rest obtained from reference TRBV7-3 and TRBJ1-1, is as follows: GAGVSQTPSNKVTEKGKYVELRCDPISGHTALYWYRQSLGQGPEFLIYFQGTGAADDSGLPNDRFFAVRPEGSVSTLKIQRTERGDSAVYLCASSLVAAMNTEAFFGQGTRLTVV.

The V call is TRBV5-1, the J call TRBJ2-5; TRBD1 is a possible D gene (7 bases). The germline V gene has CDR1 SGHRS and CDR2 YFSETQ. V lost 0 bases, J lost 3 bases, and 12 bases lay in between. CDR3 length equals 15 residues. CDR3 loop: CASSLGGTDKETQYF. CDR3 in DNA: TGCGCCAGCAGCTTGGGCGGGACAGATAAAGAGACCCAGTACTTC.

The chain is built from TRBV27 and TRBJ1-3, with D possibly TRBD1 on 6 matching bases. Germline V lookup: CDR1 MNHEY, CDR2 SMNVEV (reference sequence). This CDR3 is built from 15 residues. With 4 bases removed from V and 0 bases from J, the gap between germline ends came to 10 bases. CDR3 in amino acids: CASSSGTFSGNTIYF. The DNA of the CDR3 is TGTGCCAGCAGTTCCGGGACATTCTCTGGAAACACCATATATTTT.

The V and J genes are TRBV10-3 and TRBJ2-7; possible D gene TRBD2, 6 bases. The germline V gene encodes CDR1 ENHRY and CDR2 SYGVKD. The V and J ends lost 5 bases and 5 bases respectively, with 19 bases between them. The CDR3 is made up of 15 amino acids. In DNA form, the CDR3 reads TGTGCCATCAGTAAATTAGCGGAAGGAACTGACGAGCAGTACTTC. Its protein product is CAISKLAEGTDEQYF.

This clone appeared a single time. The DNA for the CDR3 is TGCGCCAGCAGCTCCGAGCGGGGTTCCTACGAGCAGTACTTC. This codes for CASSSERGSYEQYF. V and J are TRBV5-1 and TRBJ2-7, with 7 nucleotides matching TRBD2. The CDR3 loop spans 14 amino acids. The germline CDR1 and CDR2 sequences are SGHRS and YFSETQ. Germline trimming cut 3 bases from V and 1 base from J; bases unmatched to any gene: 4.

This clone was seen only a few times. The chain has TRBV20-1 and TRBJ2-1, with unresolved D. The V end lost 5 bases, the J end lost 7 bases, and 6 bases lay between the germline ends. This CDR3 spans 10 amino acids. CDR1 and CDR2 from the germline V gene are DFQATT and SNEGSKA (reference sequence). In nucleotides, the CDR3 is TGCAGTGCTCACCTAAATGAGCAGTTCTTC. Protein product: CSAHLNEQFF.

V usage is TRBV25-1 and J usage is TRBJ1-4, with D possibly TRBD1 on 5 matching bases. This CDR3 contains 15 residues. From germline, CDR1 is MGHDK and CDR2 SYGVNS. V lost 5 bases, J lost 3 bases, and 13 bases lay in between. The CDR3 here is CASSSPGWPNEKLFF. The CDR3 DNA follows: TGTGCCAGCAGTTCTCCAGGGTGGCCTAATGAAAAACTGTTTTTT.

At least ten counts were recorded for this clone. The CDR3 region has the DNA TGCAGCACCGGGAATGGGGGAGGATCCATGAACACTGAAGCTTTCTTT. This translates into CSTGNGGGSMNTEAFF. The chain has TRBV29-1 and TRBJ1-1, with D maybe TRBD1 (5 bases). Germline V gives CDR1 SQVTM, CDR2 ANQGSEA. The CDR3 has 16 amino acids. Trimming removed 8 bases at V and 0 bases at J, with 22 bases between.

V gene TRBV19 combines with J gene TRBJ1-2, with 7 bases aligning to TRBD1. The CDR3 spans 15 residues. From germline, CDR1 is LNHDA and CDR2 SQIVND (reference sequence). Trimming at V came to 6 bases and at J to 2 bases, leaving 9 bases not matched to a gene. CDR3 sequence reads: CASSPPGQWNYGYTF. For the CDR3, the DNA is TGTGCCAGTAGCCCTCCGGGACAGTGGAACTATGGCTACACCTTC.

This clone appeared once. The chain joins TRBV5-4 to TRBJ1-2, with 7 bases aligning to TRBD1. In germline, CDR1 is SGHNT, CDR2 YYREEE (reference sequence). This CDR3 is 13 amino acids long. V lost 3 bases and J lost 4; bases outside the gene matches: 3. The CDR3 reads CASSSGQLYGYTF. CDR3 in DNA: TGTGCCAGCAGCTCGGGACAGCTCTATGGCTACACCTTC.

CDR3 DNA: TGTGCCAGTAGATGGGGGGGTGGCCCCGAAGAGCCCCAGCATTTT. This translates into CASRWGGGPEEPQHF. V is TRBV19 and J is TRBJ1-5; maybe TRBD1 (5 bases). Trimming pared 6 bases from V and 8 bases from J, leaving 20 bases between. CDR1 is LNHDA and CDR2 is SQIVND in the germline V gene (reference sequence). The CDR3 is 15 amino acids.

The rearrangement joins TRBV3-1 (or the pseudogene TRBV3-2) to TRBJ2-6; maybe TRBD2 (7 bases). CDR1 is LGHDT, CDR2 YNNKEL, per germline (reference sequence). This CDR3 is built from 18 residues. V shed 4 bases and J shed 2 bases, with 18 bases lying between them. CDR3 in amino acids: CASSLRGGQNAGANVLTF. CDR3 DNA: TGTGCCAGCAGCCTCAGGGGAGGGCAAAATGCTGGGGCCAACGTCCTGACTTTC.

This clone was recorded only once. The rearrangement uses TRBV14 and TRBJ2-2, with 12 bases matching TRBD2. From germline, CDR1 is SGHDN and CDR2 FVKESK. The ends lost 5 bases at V and 3 bases at J; junction bases unmatched: 10. The CDR3 is 18 amino acids. The chain's CDR3 is CASSSGLAGKLYTGELFF. CDR3 in DNA: TGTGCCAGCAGCTCCGGACTAGCGGGAAAGTTGTACACCGGGGAGCTGTTTTTT.

The chain joins TRBV6-5 to TRBJ1-4, with 8 bases fitting TRBD1. J was trimmed by 8 bases and V by 7 bases; bases with no gene match: 6. Germline-derived CDR1 and CDR2 are MNHEY and SVGAGI. The CDR3 loop spans 13 amino acids. The CDR3 here is CASTQGVNEKLFF. The CDR3 nucleotides are TGTGCCAGCACACAGGGGGTGAACGAAAAACTGTTTTTT.

J is TRBJ1-3 and V is TRBV2; D gene uncertain. This CDR3 has 14 residues. The germline V gene encodes CDR1 SNHLY and CDR2 FYNNEI. Trimming took off 4 bases at V and 2 bases at J, with 9 bases between the two ends. CDR3: CASSGRVTGNTIYF. The CDR3 coding sequence is TGTGCCAGCAGTGGGAGGGTTACTGGAAACACCATATATTTT.

This clone showed up just a few times. CDR3 bases: TGTGCCAGCACTCCGCCAGGGACAGGGGGCTCTCAGGGCTACACCTTC. Translation: CASTPPGTGGSQGYTF. This rearrangement joins TRBV2 to TRBJ1-2, with TRBD1 matching over 12 bases. Germline V gives CDR1 SNHLY, CDR2 FYNNEI. This CDR3 has 16 residues. After removal of 7 bases from V and 8 bases from J, the junction contained 14 bases not matched to a gene.

The chain couples TRBV14 to TRBJ2-5, with a weak D call TRBD2 (6 bases). The V end lost 4 bases, the J end lost 5 bases, and 17 bases lay between the germline ends. The germline V gene has CDR1 SGHDN and CDR2 FVKESK. This CDR3 spans 15 amino acids. The CDR3 sequence is CASSRFRASGETQYF. In DNA form, the CDR3 reads TGTGCCAGCAGCCGCTTCAGGGCGAGCGGGGAGACCCAGTACTTC.

The DNA of the CDR3 is TGTGCCAGCAGCCCCCGGACAGGGAGGACCTACGAGCAGTACTTC. Its protein is CASSPRTGRTYEQYF. This chain uses TRBV9 with TRBJ2-7; 8 bases map to TRBD1. The CDR3 is made up of 15 amino acids. The V and J ends lost 4 bases and 2 bases, in that order; junction bases with no gene match: 8. CDR1 and CDR2 from the germline V gene are SGDLS and YYNGEE.

The chain recombines TRBV12-3 or TRBV12-4 with TRBJ1-2; a possible D gene is TRBD1 (5 bases). Deletions cut 7 bases from V and 7 bases from J, with 13 bases between. The CDR3 contains 12 residues. The CDR3 DNA follows: TGTGCCAGCACCCTAACGGGGGGTGGCTACACCTTC. Its protein product is CASTLTGGGYTF.

V gene TRBV24-1 combines with J gene TRBJ2-6, with D possibly TRBD2 on 6 matching bases. This CDR3 has 16 residues. Trimming left V 1 base short and J 3 bases short, with 9 bases between. The V gene's germline CDR1 is KGHDR and CDR2 SFDVKD. CDR3 coding DNA: TGTGCCACCAGTGATTTTGGGGAGGATGGGGCCAACGTCCTGACTTTC. Residues: CATSDFGEDGANVLTF.

Note on this clone: The same CDR3 can be traced to other DNA sequences in this sample. The V gene is TRBV3-1 (or the pseudogene TRBV3-2), the J gene TRBJ1-3; no clear D. Trimming pared 1 base from V and 2 bases from J, leaving 9 bases between. Germline lookup yields CDR1 LGHDT and CDR2 YNNKEL (reference sequence). The CDR3 extends over 15 amino acids. Here the CDR3 DNA reads TGTGCCAGCAGCCAAGTTCCCGGGACTGGAAACACCATATATTTT. Translation gives CASSQVPGTGNTIYF.

J is TRBJ2-1 and V is TRBV11-2; D remains unclear. CDR1 is SGHAT and CDR2 is FQNNGV in the germline V gene. The V end was cut by 1 base, the J end by 3 bases, with 13 bases between. The CDR3 has 16 amino acids. Written as DNA, the CDR3 is TGTGCCAGCAGCTTAGGAATGGGTCTAGTCTACAATGAGCAGTTCTTC. Translated: CASSLGMGLVYNEQFF.

In this sample, this clone turned up a few times. The chain uses TRBV9 and TRBJ1-2; 9 nucleotides align to TRBD1. The CDR3 extends over 13 amino acids. J was trimmed by 7 bases and V by 4 bases; bases with no gene match: 5. Germline V gene sequence: CDR1 SGDLS, CDR2 YYNGEE. DNA of the CDR3: TGTGCCAGCAGCCCACAGGGGGCGGGTGGCTACACCTTC. As protein: CASSPQGAGGYTF.

V is TRBV5-1 and J is TRBJ2-7, with 9 bases lining up with TRBD1. CDR1 and CDR2 (germline): SGHRS, YFSETQ. The CDR3 covers 14 residues. V lost 4 bases to trimming and J lost 6 bases; unmatched junction nucleotides: 8. For the CDR3, the DNA is TGCGCCAGCAGCGCAGGGACAGGGTCGAGCGAGCAGTACTTC. This gives the protein CASSAGTGSSEQYF. The variable domain in full, completed from reference TRBV5-1 and TRBJ2-7, reads KAGVTQTPRYLIKTRGQQVTLSCSPISGHRSVSWYQQTPGQGLQFLFEYFSETQRNKGNFPGRFSGRQFSNSRSEMNVSTLELGDSALYLCASSAGTGSSEQYFGPGTRLTVT.

The gene calls are TRBV18 and TRBJ2-1, with TRBD1 matching 8 bases. The CDR3 sequence is 17 residues long. J gave up 3 bases and V 3 bases, and 10 bases lay outside the gene matches. The germline CDR1 and CDR2 sequences are KGHSH and LQKENI. CDR3 nucleotide sequence: TGTGCCAGCTCACCCGCCGGGCCGGGACAGGACTACAATGAGCAGTTCTTC. As protein: CASSPAGPGQDYNEQFF.

This clone is a singleton in its sample. This chain joins TRBV5-4 and TRBJ1-6; TRBD1 is a possible D gene (5 bases). The germline CDR1 and CDR2 sequences are SGHNT and YYREEE (reference sequence). The germline V and J ends were trimmed by 7 bases and 4 bases, with 9 bases remaining between them. The CDR3 extends over 13 amino acids. For the CDR3, the DNA is TGTGCCAGCGGAAAGGGGTATAATTCACCCCTCCACTTT. Translating gives CASGKGYNSPLHF.

The chain is built from TRBV7-8 and TRBJ1-3, with D possibly being TRBD1 (5 bases). There are 16 residues in the CDR3. Germline loops: CDR1 SGHVS, CDR2 FQNEAQ. The ends were cut back, 5 bases at V and 4 bases at J, with 18 bases in the middle. CDR3 sequence: CASSPIRGLAGNTIYF. The DNA for the CDR3 is TGTGCCAGCAGCCCCATAAGGGGTCTGGCGGGAAACACCATATATTTT.